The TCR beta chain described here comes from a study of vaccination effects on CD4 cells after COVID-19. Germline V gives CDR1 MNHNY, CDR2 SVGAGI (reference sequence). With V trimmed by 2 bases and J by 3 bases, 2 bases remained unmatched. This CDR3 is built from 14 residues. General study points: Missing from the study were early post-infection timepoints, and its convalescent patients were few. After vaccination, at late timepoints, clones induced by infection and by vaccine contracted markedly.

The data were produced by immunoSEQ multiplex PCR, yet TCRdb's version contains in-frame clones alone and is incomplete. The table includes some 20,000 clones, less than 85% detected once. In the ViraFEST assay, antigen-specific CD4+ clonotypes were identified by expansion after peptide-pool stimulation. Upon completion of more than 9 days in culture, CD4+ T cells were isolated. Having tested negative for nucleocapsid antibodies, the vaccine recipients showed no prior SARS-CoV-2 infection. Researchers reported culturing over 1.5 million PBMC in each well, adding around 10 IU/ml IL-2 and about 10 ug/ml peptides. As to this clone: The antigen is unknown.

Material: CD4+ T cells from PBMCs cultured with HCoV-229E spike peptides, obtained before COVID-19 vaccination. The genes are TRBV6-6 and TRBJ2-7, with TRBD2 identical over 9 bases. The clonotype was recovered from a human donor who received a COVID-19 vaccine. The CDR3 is CASSYAGGDYEQYF. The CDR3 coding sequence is TGTGCCAGCAGTTACGCGGGAGGGGACTACGAGCAGTACTTC.